The entry that follows covers one T cell receptor beta chain sequence. Its specificity is not known. This entry belongs to a study of PD-1 blockade in classical Hodgkin lymphoma. Study-wide results and limits: Patients starting nivolumab under 1 year after ASCT were excluded. Nothing has yet pinned down what causes the repertoire differences, possibly disease activity or prior therapy. By C4D1, CD4+ diversity increased significantly, especially in complete responders. Partial responders and progressors had significantly lower baseline TCR diversity.

Time point noted: cycle 4 day 1 (C4D1), after 5 to 7 weeks of nivolumab. Every patient relapsed after autologous stem cell transplantation, and brentuximab vedotin exposure varied. Magnetic negative selection served to purify CD4+ T cells out of PBMCs that had been thawed. Measured with immunoSEQ multiplex PCR; TCRdb has only the in-frame clones, and not every one. The repertoire consists of approximately 11,000 clones, with roughly four fifths occurring once and the leading ten covering 2.5% to 4%. The CDR3 has 15 amino acids. The source was CD4+ T cells from blood, collected before the fourth cycle of nivolumab. The source is a human donor with classical Hodgkin lymphoma. J is TRBJ2-1 and V is TRBV21-1; the table's D call, TRBD2, has no DNA check behind it. TRBV21-1 is assigned pseudogene status. The CDR3 region is CASSNVAGPYNEQFF. The CDR3 DNA is TGTGCCAGCAGCAACGTAGCGGGCCCCTACAATGAGCAGTTCTTC.